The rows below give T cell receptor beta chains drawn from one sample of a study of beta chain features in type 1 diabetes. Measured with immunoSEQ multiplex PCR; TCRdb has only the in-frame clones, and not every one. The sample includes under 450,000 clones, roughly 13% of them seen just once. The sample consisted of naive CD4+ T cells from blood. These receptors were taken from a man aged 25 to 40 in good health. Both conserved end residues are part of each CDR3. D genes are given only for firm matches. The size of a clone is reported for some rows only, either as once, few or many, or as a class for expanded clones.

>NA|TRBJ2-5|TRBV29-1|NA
TGCAGCGTGGAGGTCGGGGGAGCCCAGTACTTC
CSVEVGGAQYF
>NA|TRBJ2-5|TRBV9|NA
TGTGCCAGCAGCGTAGACCTTAGCGCTAACGGCCAGTACTTC
CASSVDLSANGQYF
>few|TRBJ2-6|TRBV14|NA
TGTGCCAGCAGTCCTATGGGACCCAAAGTACCTTGGGCCAACGTCCTGACTTTC
CASSPMGPKVPWANVLTF
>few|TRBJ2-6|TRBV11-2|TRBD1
TGTGCCAGCGGCCTTCTTGGACAGGTCGAAGCCAACGTCCTGACTTTC
CASGLLGQVEANVLTF
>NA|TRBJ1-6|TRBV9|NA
TGTGCCAGCAGCGACGGGGACTGGGGAAGCTCCTATAATTCACCCCTCCACTTT
CASSDGDWGSSYNSPLHF
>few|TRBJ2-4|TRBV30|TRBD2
TGTGCCTGGAGTCCGACTAGCGGGAGTTTCAACATTCAGTACTTC
CAWSPTSGSFNIQYF
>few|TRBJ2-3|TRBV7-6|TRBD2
TGTGCCAGCAGCTTTCGGCGGGGGGCTGGAGATACGCAGTATTTT
CASSFRRGAGDTQYF
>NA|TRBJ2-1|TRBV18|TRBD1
TGTGCCAGCTCACAGATACAGGGGAATGAGCAGTTCTTC
CASSQIQGNEQFF
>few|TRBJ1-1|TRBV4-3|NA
TGCGCCAGCAGCCAAGTAACAGCCCTGAACACTGAAGCTTTCTTT
CASSQVTALNTEAFF
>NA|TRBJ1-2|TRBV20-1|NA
TGCAGTGCTATGACAGGTTATGGCTACACCTTC
CSAMTGYGYTF
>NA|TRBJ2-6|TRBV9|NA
TGTGCCAGCAGCGTAGATCAAGTCTCTGGGGCCAACGTCCTGACTTTC
CASSVDQVSGANVLTF
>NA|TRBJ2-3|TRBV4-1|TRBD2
TGCGCCAGCAGCCACTCGACTAGCGGGGTTACAGATACGCAGTATTTT
CASSHSTSGVTDTQYF
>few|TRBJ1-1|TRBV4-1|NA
TGCGCCAGCAGCCAAGCTCCAGGGGAGAACACTGAAGCTTTCTTT
CASSQAPGENTEAFF